A single sample gave rise to the 27 T cell receptor beta chains below, sequenced in a study of blood T cell repertoires in COVID-19. The protocol was immunoSEQ multiplex PCR, while the TCRdb copy is restricted to in-frame clones and leaves out a portion. This table has tens of thousands of clones, approximately 90% appearing once. The sequenced material came from peripheral blood. The receptors originated from a human donor with active COVID-19. The donor label of this sample is uncertain.

This clone was seen just once. This chain uses TRBV7-8 with TRBJ1-2; D unresolved. Between the trimmed V and J ends, which lost 1 base and 3 bases, there was a span of 12 bases. Germline V gene lookup returns CDR1 SGHVS and CDR2 FQNEAQ. The length of the CDR3 is 15 residues. In DNA form, the CDR3 reads TGTGCCAGCAGCTTAGGAAGACAACTCCACTATGGCTACACCTTC. Translated: CASSLGRQLHYGYTF.

V and J are TRBV28 and TRBJ1-1, with 8 nucleotides matching TRBD1. This CDR3 comprises 18 residues. V lost 2 bases, J lost 0 bases, and 11 bases stayed unmatched. The germline CDR1 and CDR2 sequences are MDHEN and SYDVKM. Here the CDR3 DNA reads TGTGCCAGCAGTTTAACTGGCAGGGGGCTCCTCATGAACACTGAAGCTTTCTTT. Translation gives CASSLTGRGLLMNTEAFF.

The chain links TRBV19 to TRBJ2-4; 9 nucleotides match TRBD1. Germline V gene lookup returns CDR1 LNHDA and CDR2 SQIVND (reference sequence). The CDR3 spans 14 residues. Trimming cost V 4 bases and J 4 bases; bases outside gene matches: 2. CDR3 in amino acids: CASSTGTGKNIQYF. DNA of the CDR3: TGTGCCAGTAGTACCGGGACAGGGAAAAACATTCAGTACTTC.

CDR3 sequence (DNA): TGCGCCAGCAGCTTGGGGGGCGACAGGGGAGGTCAGCCCCAGCATTTT. Translation: CASSLGGDRGGQPQHF. V usage is TRBV5-1 and J usage is TRBJ1-5, with TRBD1 matching over 8 bases. Germline V gives CDR1 SGHRS, CDR2 YFSETQ. The V gene end was trimmed by 0 bases and the J gene end by 6 bases; junction bases not matched to a gene: 8. The CDR3 covers 16 residues.

This clone was found a few times. The chain carries TRBV10-3 and TRBJ2-2; no reliable D call. V was shortened by 0 bases and J by 3 bases, with 11 bases between the two germline ends. Germline V gives CDR1 ENHRY, CDR2 SYGVKD. This CDR3 has 16 residues. The CDR3 is CAISESTLQDTGELFF. The DNA of the CDR3 is TGTGCCATCAGTGAGTCCACACTTCAGGACACCGGGGAGCTGTTTTTT.

V and J are TRBV7-8 and TRBJ2-2; D possibly corresponds to TRBD1 (5 bases). The germline V gene encodes CDR1 SGHVS and CDR2 FQNEAQ. V dropped 3 bases and J dropped 0 bases, with 11 bases sitting between them. This CDR3 contains 16 residues. The CDR3 DNA reads TGTGCCAGCAGCTTCCGGACAACTGCGAACACCGGGGAGCTGTTTTTT. Residues: CASSFRTTANTGELFF.

V usage is TRBV3-1 (or the pseudogene TRBV3-2) and J usage is TRBJ2-5; a possible D gene is TRBD2 (6 bases). V was shortened by 1 base and J by 4 bases, with 16 bases between the two germline ends. CDR1 and CDR2 (germline): LGHDT, YNNKEL (reference sequence). The CDR3 is 16 residues long. CDR3: CASSQGRGPRRETQYF. CDR3 nucleotides: TGTGCCAGCAGCCAAGGGCGGGGCCCTCGGAGAGAGACCCAGTACTTC.

V is TRBV11-2 and J is TRBJ2-5; the match to TRBD2 covers 8 bases. The CDR3 has 16 amino acids. Germline V CDR1 and CDR2: SGHAT, FQNNGV. V dropped 2 bases and J dropped 0; count of bases not matched to a gene: 5. The CDR3: CASSLLRGDYQETQYF. The CDR3 region has the DNA TGTGCCAGCAGCTTATTGCGGGGGGACTACCAAGAGACCCAGTACTTC.

This rearrangement joins TRBV23-1 to TRBJ1-4; 8 bases fit TRBD1. TRBV23-1 is an open reading frame whose function is uncertain. V shed 6 bases, J shed 2 bases, and the junction held 8 bases outside the gene matches. The CDR3 runs 16 residues. CDR3 region: CASSKTDRVTNEKLFF. CDR3 in DNA: TGCGCCAGCAGCAAAACGGACAGGGTCACTAATGAAAAACTGTTTTTT.

The chain uses TRBV19 and TRBJ1-5; perhaps TRBD1 as D (6 bases). Trimming took 7 bases from V and 5 from J, leaving 21 bases between them. Germline CDR1 and CDR2: LNHDA and SQIVND (reference sequence). This CDR3 region has 16 residues. The CDR3 nucleotides are TGTGCCAGTAAACCTACAAGGGGGGGCGGCTATCAGCCCCAGCATTTT. It translates to CASKPTRGGGYQPQHF.

This chain connects TRBV24-1 to TRBJ1-2; D may be TRBD1 (6 bases). V lost 7 bases and J lost 4, with 27 bases in between. Germline CDR1 KGHDR, CDR2 SFDVKD. This CDR3 spans 18 amino acids. CDR3 region: CATRSVGHIIPTGYGYTF. CDR3 nucleotides: TGTGCCACCAGATCCGTGGGACACATCATCCCCACCGGCTATGGCTACACCTTC.

J is TRBJ1-2 and V is TRBV3-1 (or the pseudogene TRBV3-2); possible D gene TRBD1, 5 bases. The CDR3 runs 14 residues. The germline CDR1 and CDR2 sequences are LGHDT and YNNKEL (reference sequence). The V and J ends lost 1 base and 8 bases respectively, with 14 bases between them. CDR3 protein: CASSQVLAREGYTF. CDR3 sequence (DNA): TGTGCCAGCAGCCAAGTATTGGCCAGGGAAGGCTACACCTTC.

The chain recombines TRBV6-5 with TRBJ2-2; 7 bases align to TRBD2. Germline-derived CDR1 and CDR2 are MNHEY and SVGAGI. V lost 6 bases to trimming and J lost 5 bases; unmatched junction nucleotides: 9. The CDR3 runs 15 residues. The CDR3 sequence is CASRFLAEGTGELFF. CDR3 sequence (DNA): TGTGCCAGCAGATTCCTAGCGGAGGGGACCGGGGAGCTGTTTTTT.

V and J are TRBV7-2 and TRBJ2-2, with D perhaps matching TRBD2 (7 bases). The CDR3 is made up of 15 amino acids. Germline V gives CDR1 SGHTA, CDR2 FQGNSA. The V and J ends lost 0 bases and 3 bases respectively, with 8 bases between them. The CDR3 region is CASSLAGGDTGELFF. In nucleotides, the CDR3 is TGTGCCAGCAGCTTAGCAGGGGGGGACACCGGGGAGCTGTTTTTT.

The chain employs TRBV11-2 and TRBJ2-7, with a tentative D call TRBD1 (5 bases). Trimming left V 0 bases short and J 0 bases short, with 9 bases between. The CDR3 spans 15 residues. The V gene's germline CDR1 is SGHAT and CDR2 FQNNGV. The CDR3 DNA sequence: TGTGCCAGCAGCTTAGATACTCAGGGCTCCTACGAGCAGTACTTC. It codes for CASSLDTQGSYEQYF. The complete variable domain, with remaining parts taken from reference TRBV11-2 and TRBJ2-7, reads EAGVAQSPRYKIIEKRQSVAFWCNPISGHATLYWYQQILGQGPKLLIQFQNNGVVDDSQLPKDRFSAERLKGVDSTLKIQPAKLEDSAVYLCASSLDTQGSYEQYFGPGTRLTVT.

The chain has TRBV5-1 and TRBJ2-3, with 11 bases lining up with TRBD2. The CDR3 has 18 residues. V shed 0 bases and J 0 bases; nucleotides not matched to a gene: 6. Germline lookup yields CDR1 SGHRS and CDR2 YFSETQ. CDR3 loop: CASSLVASGGSSTDTQYF. The CDR3 DNA reads as TGCGCCAGCAGCTTGGTGGCTAGCGGGGGGTCTAGCACAGATACGCAGTATTTT.

The rearrangement links TRBV19 to TRBJ2-4; perhaps TRBD2 as D (5 bases). The CDR3 covers 14 residues. V lost 5 bases to trimming and J lost 9 bases, with 17 bases between them. In germline, CDR1 is LNHDA, CDR2 SQIVND (reference sequence). Written as DNA, the CDR3 is TGTGCCAGTAGTCCTGTAACCCTAGGGAGCATTCAGTACTTC. The encoded protein is CASSPVTLGSIQYF.

V is TRBV19 and J is TRBJ1-4; D is undetermined. V shed 6 bases and J shed 7 bases, with 18 bases lying between them. The CDR3 consists of 15 residues. Germline CDR1 LNHDA, CDR2 SQIVND (reference sequence). CDR3 coding DNA: TGTGCCAGTAGCCTGACACTCCGACGACGTGAAAAACTGTTTTTT. Its protein is CASSLTLRRREKLFF.

The chain has TRBV2 and TRBJ2-2, with D perhaps matching TRBD2 (5 bases). Trimming pared 6 bases from V and 6 bases from J, leaving 11 bases between. This CDR3 is 13 amino acids long. Looked up from germline, CDR1 is SNHLY and CDR2 is FYNNEI. This chain's CDR3 is CASSTDYSGELFF. Here the CDR3 DNA reads TGTGCCAGCAGCACCGACTATTCCGGGGAGCTGTTTTTT.

The V call is TRBV12-3 or TRBV12-4, the J call TRBJ2-5; tentatively, D is TRBD1 (6 bases). Deletions cut 6 bases from V and 4 bases from J, with 9 bases between. This CDR3 contains 12 residues. CDR3 bases: TGTGCCAGCAGCATGGACAGAGAGACCCAGTACTTC. Translating gives CASSMDRETQYF.

The chain has TRBV10-3 and TRBJ2-7, with a weak D call TRBD1 (5 bases). Trimming shortened V by 11 bases and J by 2 bases, and 13 bases separated the two germline ends. The CDR3 extends over 12 amino acids. From germline, CDR1 is ENHRY and CDR2 SYGVKD. The CDR3 DNA follows: TGTGCCGTCCGGACACCCACCTACGAGCAGTACTTC. Its translation is CAVRTPTYEQYF.

The V and J genes are TRBV10-1 and TRBJ2-3; 10 nucleotides align to TRBD2. The CDR3 totals 17 residues. Germline CDR1 is WNHNN and CDR2 is SYGVQD (reference sequence). J was trimmed by 2 bases and V by 5 bases; bases with no gene match: 10. CDR3 loop: CASSPLSGTSDTDTQYF. In nucleotides, the CDR3 is TGCGCCAGCAGTCCCTTATCCGGGACTAGCGACACAGATACGCAGTATTTT.

V usage is TRBV7-6 and J usage is TRBJ2-3; 15 nucleotides match TRBD2. Germline lookup yields CDR1 SGHVS and CDR2 FNYEAQ. This CDR3 region has 16 residues. With V trimmed by 5 bases and J by 6 bases, 6 bases remained unmatched. CDR3 loop: CASSEGTSGGLDTQYF. CDR3 DNA: TGTGCCAGCAGCGAGGGGACTAGCGGGGGGTTGGATACGCAGTATTTT.

The CDR3 coding sequence is TGCGCCAGCAGCCACCCGCCCGGGGACAGAACAGATACGCAGTATTTT. It specifies CASSHPPGDRTDTQYF. This chain joins TRBV4-1 and TRBJ2-3; 7 bases are a match to TRBD1. V shed 3 bases, J shed 3 bases, and the junction held 9 bases outside the gene matches. CDR3 length: 16 amino acids. Germline V gene sequence: CDR1 MGHRA, CDR2 YSYEKL.

J is TRBJ1-5 and V is TRBV5-5, with D possibly TRBD1 on 6 matching bases. This CDR3 is built from 13 residues. Per the germline V gene, CDR1 is SGHKS and CDR2 is YYEKEE (reference sequence). Deletions cut 0 bases from V and 5 bases from J, with 6 bases between. CDR3 sequence: CASSLDRDQPQHF. In nucleotides, the CDR3 is TGTGCCAGCAGCTTGGACAGGGATCAGCCCCAGCATTTT.

The count of this clone is one. The chain joins TRBV11-2 to TRBJ2-4; D uncertain. The CDR3 spans 14 residues. The germline gives CDR1 SGHAT, CDR2 FQNNGV. Trimming pared 0 bases from V and 8 bases from J, leaving 11 bases between. CDR3 bases: TGTGCCAGCAGCTTAGACCAGACACACCACATTCAGTACTTC. It translates to CASSLDQTHHIQYF.

The chain couples TRBV2 to TRBJ2-7, with 7 bases matching TRBD1. Looked up from germline, CDR1 is SNHLY and CDR2 is FYNNEI. The V segment lost 7 bases and the J segment 5 bases; nucleotides outside the gene matches: 11. This CDR3 region has 14 residues. CDR3 loop: CASIEGRGGDEQYF. CDR3 DNA: TGTGCCAGCATCGAAGGGAGAGGGGGCGACGAGCAGTACTTC.